The rows below give T cell receptor beta chains drawn from one sample of a study of Ad26.COV2.S vaccination and SARS-CoV-2 variants. The assay was immunoSEQ multiplex PCR, and TCRdb's table has in-frame clones only and misses some. The table shows nearly 400,000 clones, with approximately 89% occurring only once. The input for sequencing was peripheral blood, taken in a trial of Ad26.COV2.S vaccine versus placebo. The source is a person aged 18-60 years who received the Ad26.COV2.S COVID-19 vaccine or a placebo. CDR3s include the opening cysteine and the closing phenylalanine or tryptophan. The order of the fields is clone size, V gene, J gene, D gene, CDR3 protein, CDR3 DNA. The D gene is left open where the match is weak. Some rows mark clone size as missing; the rest say once, few, many or name a class of expanded clone.

abundance: NA
v_gene: TRBV7-3
j_gene: TRBJ2-2
d_gene: NA
CDR3aa: CASSFPAGELFF
CDR3nt: TGTGCCAGCAGCTTCCCAGCCGGGGAGCTGTTTTTT

abundance: NA
v_gene: TRBV5-1
j_gene: TRBJ2-5
d_gene: TRBD2
CDR3aa: CASSWEGQETQYF
CDR3nt: TGCGCCAGCAGCTGGGAGGGGCAAGAGACCCAGTACTTC

abundance: NA
v_gene: TRBV6-5
j_gene: TRBJ1-5
d_gene: NA
CDR3aa: CASRGWALSNQPQHF
CDR3nt: TGTGCCAGCAGGGGGTGGGCCTTGAGCAATCAGCCCCAGCATTTT

abundance: NA
v_gene: TRBV15
j_gene: TRBJ1-3
d_gene: NA
CDR3aa: CATSRSTRNTIYF
CDR3nt: TGTGCCACCAGCAGGTCAACGCGAAACACCATATATTTT

abundance: NA
v_gene: TRBV9
j_gene: TRBJ1-5
d_gene: TRBD1
CDR3aa: CASSVAGQGSEPQHF
CDR3nt: TGTGCCAGCAGCGTAGCCGGACAGGGGTCCGAGCCCCAGCATTTT

abundance: NA
v_gene: TRBV9
j_gene: TRBJ2-1
d_gene: TRBD1
CDR3aa: CASNTGQGPYNEQFF
CDR3nt: TGTGCCAGCAACACTGGACAGGGTCCCTACAATGAGCAGTTCTTC

abundance: NA
v_gene: TRBV19
j_gene: TRBJ2-7
d_gene: NA
CDR3aa: CASIGYEQYF
CDR3nt: TGTGCCAGTATCGGCTACGAGCAGTACTTC

abundance: NA
v_gene: TRBV29-1
j_gene: TRBJ1-2
d_gene: NA
CDR3aa: CSVSEGSNYGYTF
CDR3nt: TGCAGCGTTTCGGAGGGCTCTAACTATGGCTACACCTTC

abundance: NA
v_gene: TRBV28
j_gene: TRBJ2-7
d_gene: NA
CDR3aa: CASSPARAGPTYEQYF
CDR3nt: TGTGCCAGCAGTCCTGCGAGGGCGGGTCCCACCTACGAGCAGTACTTC

abundance: once
v_gene: TRBV11-2
j_gene: TRBJ2-3
d_gene: TRBD2
CDR3aa: CASSVAGVYTDTQYF
CDR3nt: TGTGCCAGCAGTGTAGCGGGAGTCTATACAGATACGCAGTATTTT

abundance: NA
v_gene: TRBV4-3
j_gene: TRBJ2-1
d_gene: TRBD2
CDR3aa: CASSQGLAGAFGYNEQFF
CDR3nt: TGCGCCAGCAGCCAAGGACTAGCGGGAGCTTTTGGGTACAATGAGCAGTTCTTC

abundance: NA
v_gene: TRBV10-2
j_gene: TRBJ1-5
d_gene: NA
CDR3aa: CASSEYGSNQPQHF
CDR3nt: TGCGCCAGCAGTGAGTACGGGAGCAATCAGCCCCAGCATTTT

abundance: NA
v_gene: TRBV3-1/TRBV3-2
j_gene: TRBJ1-2
d_gene: NA
CDR3aa: CASSQGGARGYTF
CDR3nt: TGTGCCAGCAGCCAAGGGGGGGCTAGGGGCTACACCTTC

abundance: NA
v_gene: TRBV5-8
j_gene: TRBJ2-3
d_gene: NA
CDR3aa: CASSLSRVAHTDTQYF
CDR3nt: TGTGCCAGCAGCTTGTCCCGGGTCGCCCATACAGATACGCAGTATTTT

abundance: NA
v_gene: TRBV28
j_gene: TRBJ2-1
d_gene: TRBD2
CDR3aa: CASSPWTSGRARNEQFF
CDR3nt: TGTGCCAGCAGTCCATGGACTAGCGGGAGGGCCCGCAATGAGCAGTTCTTC

abundance: NA
v_gene: TRBV6-1
j_gene: TRBJ2-1
d_gene: TRBD1
CDR3aa: CASNDRGPNNEQFF
CDR3nt: TGTGCCAGCAATGACAGGGGCCCAAACAATGAGCAGTTCTTC

abundance: once
v_gene: TRBV28
j_gene: TRBJ2-7
d_gene: NA
CDR3aa: CASGFKGHQYGSYEQYF
CDR3nt: TGTGCCAGCGGGTTTAAGGGACACCAATACGGCTCCTACGAGCAGTACTTC

abundance: NA
v_gene: TRBV29-1
j_gene: TRBJ2-3
d_gene: NA
CDR3aa: CSVERGHSSTDTQYF
CDR3nt: TGCAGCGTTGAACGAGGGCATTCTAGCACAGATACGCAGTATTTT

abundance: NA
v_gene: TRBV9
j_gene: TRBJ2-1
d_gene: TRBD2
CDR3aa: CASSVGLASYNEQFF
CDR3nt: TGTGCCAGCAGCGTAGGACTAGCGTCCTACAATGAGCAGTTCTTC

abundance: NA
v_gene: TRBV30
j_gene: TRBJ1-1
d_gene: NA
CDR3aa: CAWSRLNTEAFF
CDR3nt: TGTGCCTGGAGTCGGTTGAACACTGAAGCTTTCTTT

abundance: once
v_gene: TRBV5-4
j_gene: TRBJ2-2
d_gene: TRBD2
CDR3aa: CASSSGLATWELFF
CDR3nt: TGTGCCAGCAGCTCGGGACTAGCGACGTGGGAGCTGTTTTTT

abundance: many
v_gene: TRBV28
j_gene: TRBJ2-1
d_gene: NA
CDR3aa: CASSFMGGRNEQFF
CDR3nt: TGTGCCAGCAGTTTTATGGGGGGACGCAATGAGCAGTTCTTC

abundance: NA
v_gene: TRBV5-1
j_gene: TRBJ1-4
d_gene: NA
CDR3aa: CASSQGTTTTNEKLFF
CDR3nt: TGCGCCAGCAGCCAAGGGACGACCACAACTAATGAAAAACTGTTTTTT

abundance: NA
v_gene: TRBV7-3
j_gene: TRBJ2-1
d_gene: NA
CDR3aa: CASSLTRGNYNEQFF
CDR3nt: TGTGCCAGCAGCTTAACACGCGGAAATTACAATGAGCAGTTCTTC

abundance: NA
v_gene: TRBV30
j_gene: TRBJ2-3
d_gene: TRBD2
CDR3aa: CAWSASGRRDTQYF
CDR3nt: TGTGCCTGGAGTGCTAGCGGGAGGCGGGATACGCAGTATTTT

abundance: NA
v_gene: TRBV3-1/TRBV3-2
j_gene: TRBJ1-1
d_gene: NA
CDR3aa: CASSQVPGTNTFF
CDR3nt: TGTGCCAGCAGCCAAGTCCCGGGCACTAATACTTTCTTT